This entry concerns a single T cell receptor (beta chain). The data originate from a study of T cells in tuberculosis. Across the study: T cells were selected with CD1B tetramers loaded with glucose monomycolate.

In germline, CDR1 is SGHVS, CDR2 FQNEAQ. Trimming shortened V by 4 bases and J by 3 bases, and 3 bases separated the two germline ends. The CDR3 is made up of 12 amino acids. After thawing and overnight rest, PBMC were stained with GMM-loaded CD1B tetramer, viability dye and anti-CD3 for sorting. The lipid loaded on the CD1B tetramers was C32 glucose monomycolate from Rhodococcus equi. Before cryopreservation, the sorted PBMC lost their CD14-expressing monocytes. Each donor contributed some 100,000 sorted tetramer-negative cells. Data came from immunoSEQ multiplex PCR; TCRdb stores just in-frame clones and leaves some out. The sample lists approximately 59,000 clones, around 90% occurring once.

V is TRBV7-8 and J is TRBJ1-4; D gene uncertain. This clonotype was obtained from an adult woman with latent tuberculosis. Material: CD1b-GMM tetramer-negative cells sorted from PBMCs. Written as DNA, the CDR3 is TGTGCCAGCAGCTCCGCTAATGAAAAACTGTTTTTT. Protein: CASSSANEKLFF.